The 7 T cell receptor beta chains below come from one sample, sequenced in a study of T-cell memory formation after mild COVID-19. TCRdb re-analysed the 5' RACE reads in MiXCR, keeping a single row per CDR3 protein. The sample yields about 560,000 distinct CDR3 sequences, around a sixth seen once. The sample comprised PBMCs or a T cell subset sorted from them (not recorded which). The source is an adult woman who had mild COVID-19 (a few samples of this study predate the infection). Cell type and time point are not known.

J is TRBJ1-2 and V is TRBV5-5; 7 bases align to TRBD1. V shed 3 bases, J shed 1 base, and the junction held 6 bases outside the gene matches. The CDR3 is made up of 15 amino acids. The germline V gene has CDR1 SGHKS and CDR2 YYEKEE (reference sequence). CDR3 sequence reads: CASSSRTGFNYGYTF. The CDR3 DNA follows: TGTGCCAGCAGCTCCCGGACAGGCTTTAACTATGGCTACACCTTC.

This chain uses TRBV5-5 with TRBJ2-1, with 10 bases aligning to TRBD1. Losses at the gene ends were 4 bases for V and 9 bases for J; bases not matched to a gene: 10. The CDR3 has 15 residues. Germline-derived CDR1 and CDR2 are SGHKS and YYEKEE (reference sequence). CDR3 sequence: CASSQGQGLRGEQFF. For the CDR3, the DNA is TGTGCCAGCAGCCAGGGACAGGGGTTGCGCGGTGAGCAGTTCTTC.

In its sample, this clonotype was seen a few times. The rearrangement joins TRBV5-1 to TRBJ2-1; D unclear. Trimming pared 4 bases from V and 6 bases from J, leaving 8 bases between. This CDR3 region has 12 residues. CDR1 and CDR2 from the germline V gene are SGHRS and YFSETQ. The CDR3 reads CASSPVTNEQFF. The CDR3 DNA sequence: TGCGCCAGCAGCCCGGTTACCAATGAGCAGTTCTTC.

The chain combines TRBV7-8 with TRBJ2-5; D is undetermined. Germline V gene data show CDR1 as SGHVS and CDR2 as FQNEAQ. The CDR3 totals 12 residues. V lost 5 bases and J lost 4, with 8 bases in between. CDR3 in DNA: TGTGCCAGCAGCAAGATCCGAGAGACCCAGTACTTC. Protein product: CASSKIRETQYF. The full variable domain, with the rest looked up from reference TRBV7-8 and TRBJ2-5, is GAGVSQSPRYKVAKRGQDVALRCDPISGHVSLFWYQQALGQGPEFLTYFQNEAQLDKSGLPSDRFFAERPEGSVSTLKIQRTQQEDSAVYLCASSKIRETQYFGPGTRLLVL.

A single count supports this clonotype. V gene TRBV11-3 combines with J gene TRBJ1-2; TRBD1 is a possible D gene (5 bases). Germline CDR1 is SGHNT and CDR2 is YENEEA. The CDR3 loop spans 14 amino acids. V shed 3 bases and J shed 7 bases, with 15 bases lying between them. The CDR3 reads CASSLAGSMGGYTF. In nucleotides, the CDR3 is TGTGCCAGCAGCTTGGCAGGGTCGATGGGTGGCTACACCTTC.

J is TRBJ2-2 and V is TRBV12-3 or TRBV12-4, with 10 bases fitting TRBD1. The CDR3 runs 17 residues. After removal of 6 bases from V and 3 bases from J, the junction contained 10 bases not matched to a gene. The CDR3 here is CASSSGTGVFHTGELFF. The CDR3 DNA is TGTGCCAGCAGCTCTGGGACAGGGGTTTTCCACACCGGGGAGCTGTTTTTT.

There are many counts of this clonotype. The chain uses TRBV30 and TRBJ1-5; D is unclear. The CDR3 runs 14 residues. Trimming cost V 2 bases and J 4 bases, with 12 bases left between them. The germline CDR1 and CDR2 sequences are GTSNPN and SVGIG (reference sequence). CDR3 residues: CAWSNLGSNQPQHF. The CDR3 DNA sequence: TGTGCCTGGAGTAATTTGGGATCGAATCAGCCCCAGCATTTT.